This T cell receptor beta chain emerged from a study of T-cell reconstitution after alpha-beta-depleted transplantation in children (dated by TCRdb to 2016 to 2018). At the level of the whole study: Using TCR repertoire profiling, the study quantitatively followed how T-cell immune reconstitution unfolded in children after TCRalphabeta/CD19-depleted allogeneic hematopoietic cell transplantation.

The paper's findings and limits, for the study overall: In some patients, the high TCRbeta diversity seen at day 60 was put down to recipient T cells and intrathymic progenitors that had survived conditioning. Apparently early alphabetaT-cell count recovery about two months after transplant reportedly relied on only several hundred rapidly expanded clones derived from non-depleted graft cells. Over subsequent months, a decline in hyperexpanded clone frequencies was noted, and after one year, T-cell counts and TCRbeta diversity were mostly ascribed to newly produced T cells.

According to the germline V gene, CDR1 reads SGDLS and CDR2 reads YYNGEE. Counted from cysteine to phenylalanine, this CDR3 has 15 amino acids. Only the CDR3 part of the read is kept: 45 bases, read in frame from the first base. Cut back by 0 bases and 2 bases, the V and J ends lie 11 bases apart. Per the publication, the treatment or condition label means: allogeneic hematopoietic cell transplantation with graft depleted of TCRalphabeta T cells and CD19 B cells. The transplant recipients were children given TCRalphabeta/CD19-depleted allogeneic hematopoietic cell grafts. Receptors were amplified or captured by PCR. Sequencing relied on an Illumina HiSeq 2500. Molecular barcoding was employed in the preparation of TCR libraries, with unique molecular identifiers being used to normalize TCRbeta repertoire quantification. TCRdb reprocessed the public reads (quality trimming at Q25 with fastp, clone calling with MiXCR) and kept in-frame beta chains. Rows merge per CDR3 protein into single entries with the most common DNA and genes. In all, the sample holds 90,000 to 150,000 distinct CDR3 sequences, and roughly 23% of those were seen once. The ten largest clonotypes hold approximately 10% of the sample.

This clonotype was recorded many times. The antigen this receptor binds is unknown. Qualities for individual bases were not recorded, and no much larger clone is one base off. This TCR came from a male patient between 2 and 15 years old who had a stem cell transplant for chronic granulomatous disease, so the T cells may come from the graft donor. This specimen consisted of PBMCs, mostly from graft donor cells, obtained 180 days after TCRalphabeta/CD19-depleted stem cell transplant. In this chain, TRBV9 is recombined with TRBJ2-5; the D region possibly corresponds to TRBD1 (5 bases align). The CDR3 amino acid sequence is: CASSVEGRLQETQYF. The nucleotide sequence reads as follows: TGTGCCAGCAGCGTAGAGGGGCGGTTACAAGAGACCCAGTACTTC.